The 32 T cell receptor beta chains presented below share a single source sample, sequenced in a study of blood T cell repertoires in COVID-19. Generated by immunoSEQ multiplex PCR, the TCRdb table keeps only in-frame clones and is missing some. The table shows about 270,000 clones, with about 87% occurring only once. Source material: peripheral blood. All receptors come from a human donor in a cohort sampled during active COVID-19.

The J gene is TRBJ2-7, the V gene TRBV14; D is possibly TRBD1 (5 bases). The V gene's germline CDR1 is SGHDN and CDR2 FVKESK. The CDR3 loop spans 15 amino acids. Trimming pared 3 bases from V and 4 bases from J, leaving 16 bases between. The CDR3 coding sequence is TGTGCCAGCAGCCAGGGGCTTCTAACCCCTTACGAGCAGTACTTC. This translates into CASSQGLLTPYEQYF.

DNA for the CDR3: TGTGCCAGCAGCCAGGGGGCCGTTCACAACTATGGCTACACCTTC. It specifies CASSQGAVHNYGYTF. The rearrangement links TRBV3-1 (or the pseudogene TRBV3-2) to TRBJ1-2; a possible D gene is TRBD1 (6 bases). The CDR3 loop spans 15 amino acids. The germline V gene encodes CDR1 LGHDT and CDR2 YNNKEL (reference sequence). V was cut by 3 bases and J by 2 bases, with 13 bases left in between.

The V gene is TRBV3-1 (or the pseudogene TRBV3-2), the J gene TRBJ2-7, with no clear D. CDR1 and CDR2 (germline): LGHDT, YNNKEL (reference sequence). The CDR3 length is 13 residues. V dropped 0 bases and J dropped 9 bases, with 12 bases sitting between them. CDR3 amino acids: CASSQDGTSGQYF. The CDR3 DNA sequence: TGTGCCAGCAGCCAAGATGGAACATCGGGGCAGTACTTC.

This chain connects TRBV14 to TRBJ1-2, with a possible D match to TRBD1 (6 bases). V lost 1 base and J 4 bases, leaving 16 bases between the germline ends. This CDR3 has 16 residues. Germline CDR1 reads SGHDN; CDR2 reads FVKESK. DNA of the CDR3: TGTGCCAGCAGCCAAGTCGGAACAGGGTTTTTCTATGGCTACACCTTC. Residues: CASSQVGTGFFYGYTF.

On this clone: Different DNA sequences within this sample yield the same CDR3. This rearrangement joins TRBV11-2 to TRBJ2-5; possible D gene TRBD1, 6 bases. The V gene lost 2 bases and the J gene lost 0 bases, with 7 bases spanning the gap. CDR1 is SGHAT and CDR2 is FQNNGV in the germline V gene. CDR3 length: 14 amino acids. In DNA, the CDR3 is TGTGCCAGCAGCTTAAGGGACAACCAAGAGACCCAGTACTTC. This encodes CASSLRDNQETQYF.

The chain has TRBV5-6 and TRBJ2-1; the D gene is possibly TRBD2 (6 bases). The CDR3 sequence is 15 residues long. Germline V gene lookup returns CDR1 SGHDT and CDR2 YYEEEE. V lost 2 bases and J 5 bases, leaving 14 bases between the germline ends. Written as DNA, the CDR3 is TGTGCCAGCAGCTTCTGGTCTCTAGCGAACAATGAGCAGTTCTTC. Translating it yields CASSFWSLANNEQFF.

The chain recombines TRBV10-1 with TRBJ1-1, with a weak D call TRBD1 (5 bases). CDR3 size: 13 residues. Deletions cut 6 bases from V and 1 base from J, with 9 bases between. Germline CDR1 reads WNHNN; CDR2 reads SYGVQD (reference sequence). CDR3 region: CASRTAKNTEAFF. CDR3 DNA: TGCGCCAGCAGGACAGCCAAGAACACTGAAGCTTTCTTT.

This rearrangement joins TRBV6-5 to TRBJ2-2; D might be TRBD2 (6 bases). The germline V gene has CDR1 MNHEY and CDR2 SVGAGI. This CDR3 has 12 amino acids. V lost 6 bases and J lost 9, with 11 bases in between. For the CDR3, the DNA is TGTGCCAGCAGCCGGAGGGGCCGGGAGCTGTTTTTT. This gives the protein CASSRRGRELFF.

The chain is built from TRBV29-1 and TRBJ2-1; 8 bases fit TRBD2. The CDR3 has 12 amino acids. Trimming cost V 3 bases and J 15 bases; bases outside gene matches: 10. The germline V gene encodes CDR1 SQVTM and CDR2 ANQGSEA. The DNA of the CDR3 is TGCAGCGTTGATTTAGGTCTAGCGGGCCTGTTCTTC. It translates to CSVDLGLAGLFF.

The chain carries TRBV5-6 and TRBJ1-5; TRBD1 matches 9 bases. The CDR3 consists of 15 residues. The V and J ends lost 4 bases and 7 bases, in that order; junction bases with no gene match: 9. Germline CDR1 reads SGHDT; CDR2 reads YYEEEE. Here the CDR3 DNA reads TGTGCCAGCAGCGGCCGACAGGGGGTAGGACAGCCCCAGCATTTT. The encoded protein is CASSGRQGVGQPQHF. Variable domain in full (rest from reference TRBV5-6 and TRBJ1-5): DAGVTQSPTHLIKTRGQQVTLRCSPKSGHDTVSWYQQALGQGPQFIFQYYEEEERQRGNFPDRFSGHQFPNYSSELNVNALLLGDSALYLCASSGRQGVGQPQHFGDGTRLSIL.

This rearrangement joins TRBV9 to TRBJ2-3; 7 nucleotides agree with TRBD1. Germline V gives CDR1 SGDLS, CDR2 YYNGEE. This CDR3 spans 12 amino acids. Germline trimming cut 7 bases from V and 1 base from J; bases unmatched to any gene: 0. The CDR3 nucleotides read TGTGCCAGCGGGACAGGCACAGATACGCAGTATTTT. Amino acid sequence: CASGTGTDTQYF.

V gene TRBV9 combines with J gene TRBJ2-5; no clear D gene. The CDR3 spans 12 residues. Germline V CDR1 and CDR2: SGDLS, YYNGEE. V was shortened by 2 bases and J by 1 base, with 3 bases between the two germline ends. The CDR3 is CASSVGQETQYF. The CDR3 coding sequence is TGTGCCAGCAGCGTCGGCCAAGAGACCCAGTACTTC.

The V gene is TRBV5-1, the J gene TRBJ2-7; 9 bases map to TRBD1. With V trimmed by 4 bases and J by 6 bases, 11 bases remained unmatched. The CDR3 has 15 residues. The germline V gene has CDR1 SGHRS and CDR2 YFSETQ. This chain's CDR3 is CASSLGQGPLREQYF. CDR3 sequence (DNA): TGCGCCAGCAGCCTGGGACAGGGCCCACTACGCGAGCAGTACTTC.

This clone came up once. This chain links TRBV10-1 with TRBJ2-3; a weak D match, TRBD1 (6 bases). The germline V and J ends were trimmed by 6 bases and 0 bases, with 10 bases remaining between them. The CDR3 has 14 amino acids. Germline CDR1 is WNHNN and CDR2 is SYGVQD (reference sequence). Written as DNA, the CDR3 is TGCGCCAGCAGCAGGACAGTTAGCACAGATACGCAGTATTTT. This gives the protein CASSRTVSTDTQYF.

This clone was detected once. The chain uses TRBV7-2 and TRBJ2-2; 7 bases are shared with TRBD1. Looked up from germline, CDR1 is SGHTA and CDR2 is FQGNSA. Germline trimming cut 8 bases from V and 1 base from J; bases unmatched to any gene: 7. The CDR3 has 15 residues. The CDR3 DNA reads as TGTGCCAGCTTGAAGGACAGGAGGAACACCGGGGAGCTGTTTTTT. Translating it yields CASLKDRRNTGELFF.

The chain recombines TRBV6-5 with TRBJ1-6, with D uncertain. V gave up 2 bases and J gave up 7 bases, with 9 bases separating them. This CDR3 has 14 amino acids. The germline V gene encodes CDR1 MNHEY and CDR2 SVGAGI. DNA for the CDR3: TGTGCCAGCAGTTACGAGCCAGGAAATTCACCCCTCCACTTT. Translation gives CASSYEPGNSPLHF.

The chain couples TRBV4-1 to TRBJ1-6; D unresolved. CDR1 and CDR2 (germline): MGHRA, YSYEKL. The ends were cut back, 1 base at V and 4 bases at J, with 11 bases in the middle. The CDR3 is made up of 16 amino acids. The CDR3: CASSQGHGGYNSPLHF. The DNA for the CDR3 is TGCGCCAGCAGCCAAGGTCATGGAGGGTATAATTCACCCCTCCACTTT.

V and J are TRBV27 and TRBJ2-3; 7 nucleotides agree with TRBD2. From germline, CDR1 is MNHEY and CDR2 SMNVEV (reference sequence). This CDR3 contains 15 residues. V shed 4 bases and J 1 base; nucleotides not matched to a gene: 5. The CDR3 DNA is TGTGCCAGCAGTTCACTGCGGGAGCGCACAGATACGCAGTATTTT. It yields the protein CASSSLRERTDTQYF.

The chain joins TRBV6-2 or TRBV6-3 to TRBJ2-7; TRBD1 matches at 7 bases. Germline loops: CDR1 MNHEY, CDR2 SVGEGT. The CDR3 length is 15 residues. V lost 1 base and J lost 5; bases outside the gene matches: 8. CDR3 amino acids: CASSYYQTGMDEQYF. DNA of the CDR3: TGTGCCAGCAGTTACTATCAGACAGGGATGGACGAGCAGTACTTC.

The chain carries TRBV3-1 (or the pseudogene TRBV3-2) and TRBJ1-4, with 7 bases fitting TRBD1. V shed 2 bases, J shed 5 bases, and the junction held 5 bases outside the gene matches. The CDR3 loop spans 15 amino acids. CDR1 LGHDT and CDR2 YNNKEL come from the germline V gene (reference sequence). The DNA of the CDR3 is TGTGCCAGCAGCCAAAGGACAGGCAAAAATGAAAAACTGTTTTTT. Translation gives CASSQRTGKNEKLFF.

CDR3 nucleotides: TGTGCCAGCAGTCCCCGGACAGGGGAGACCCAGTACTTC. It codes for CASSPRTGETQYF. This chain joins TRBV28 and TRBJ2-5; 8 positions agree with TRBD1. Per germline, CDR1 MDHEN and CDR2 SYDVKM. CDR3 length: 13 amino acids. The junction had 4 bases not matched to a gene; V was cut back by 5 bases and J by 5 bases.

Within the sample, this clone is medium-sized. The rearrangement uses TRBV4-2 and TRBJ2-1, with 10 bases aligning to TRBD2. This CDR3 has 17 residues. Looked up from germline, CDR1 is LGHNA and CDR2 is YNFKEQ. With 0 bases clipped from V and 3 bases from J, the junction kept 5 bases outside the gene matches. CDR3 region: CASSQDPGTSVYNEQFF. The CDR3 coding sequence is TGTGCCAGCAGCCAAGACCCCGGGACTAGCGTCTACAATGAGCAGTTCTTC.

This chain uses TRBV6-2 or TRBV6-3 with TRBJ1-2; D possibly corresponds to TRBD1 (6 bases). The CDR3 is 17 residues long. Germline CDR1 is MNHEY and CDR2 is SVGEGT. V gave up 7 bases and J gave up 8 bases, with 29 bases separating them. CDR3: CASIHSGARRLSGGYTF. As DNA, the CDR3 is TGTGCCAGCATTCACTCAGGGGCCCGTAGACTCAGTGGCGGCTACACCTTC.

About this clone itself: Other DNA sequences in this sample translate to the same CDR3. The chain is built from TRBV9 and TRBJ2-1, with 7 bases aligning to TRBD1. This CDR3 is 15 amino acids long. The J segment lost 7 bases and the V segment lost 0 bases, leaving 7 bases of the junction unmatched. Germline V gives CDR1 SGDLS, CDR2 YYNGEE. The CDR3 spells CASSVGGGAYNEQFF. Here the CDR3 DNA reads TGTGCCAGCAGCGTAGGAGGGGGCGCTTATAATGAGCAGTTCTTC.

Only one count was recorded for this clone. The chain recombines TRBV6-5 with TRBJ2-1; 9 bases are shared with TRBD2. Germline trimming cut 2 bases from V and 5 bases from J; bases unmatched to any gene: 4. Germline loops: CDR1 MNHEY, CDR2 SVGAGI. CDR3 length: 15 residues. The CDR3 DNA reads as TGTGCCAGCAGTTACATAGCGGGGGCCCACAATGAGCAGTTCTTC. Amino acid sequence: CASSYIAGAHNEQFF.

The gene calls are TRBV5-1 and TRBJ1-2, with D possibly being TRBD1 (5 bases). Trimming removed 4 bases from V and 2 bases from J, with 12 bases in between. Per the germline V gene, CDR1 is SGHRS and CDR2 is YFSETQ. CDR3 length: 14 amino acids. CDR3 loop: CASSQSGGNYGYTF. Here the CDR3 DNA reads TGCGCCAGCAGCCAGTCCGGGGGAAACTATGGCTACACCTTC.

CDR3 nucleotide sequence: TGTGCCAGCAGTTACGACGACAGGCTAAGTTCCGACACCATATATTTT. It codes for CASSYDDRLSSDTIYF. The chain carries TRBV6-5 and TRBJ1-3; a weak D match, TRBD1 (6 bases). Trimming cost V 2 bases and J 8 bases, with 19 bases left between them. This CDR3 is 16 amino acids long. Germline CDR1 is MNHEY and CDR2 is SVGAGI.

The rearrangement links TRBV6-5 to TRBJ1-5, with D hard to call. The length of the CDR3 is 12 residues. Per the germline V gene, CDR1 is MNHEY and CDR2 is SVGAGI. Trimming shortened V by 5 bases and J by 4 bases, and 6 bases separated the two germline ends. CDR3 amino acids: CASSPTNQPQHF. CDR3 bases: TGTGCCAGCAGTCCTACTAATCAGCCCCAGCATTTT.

With respect to this clone: Relative to the germline gene, one junction end is altered; a read error may explain this. The gene calls are TRBV6-1 and TRBJ1-4, with TRBD1 identical over 7 bases. The CDR3 sequence is 15 residues long. Germline-derived CDR1 and CDR2 are MNHNS and SASEGT. The CDR3 sequence: CASREGWQGGEKLFF. The CDR3 coding sequence is TGTGCCAGCAGGGAAGGGTGGCAGGGGGGTGAAAAACTGTTTTTT.

This chain connects TRBV7-2 to TRBJ1-3; the D gene is possibly TRBD1 (5 bases). CDR3 length: 12 residues. Germline V gives CDR1 SGHTA, CDR2 FQGNSA. V gave up 5 bases and J gave up 5 bases, with 7 bases separating them. The CDR3 nucleotides are TGTGCCAGCAGCAAGGACAGAAACACCATATATTTT. Encoded protein: CASSKDRNTIYF.

The chain employs TRBV9 and TRBJ1-4; D may be TRBD1 (5 bases). The CDR3 contains 16 residues. V was cut by 4 bases and J by 8 bases, with 21 bases left in between. Germline CDR1 and CDR2: SGDLS and YYNGEE. CDR3 amino acids: CASSPRAGDRGEKLFF. In DNA, the CDR3 is TGTGCCAGCAGCCCTAGGGCCGGGGACCGGGGGGAAAAACTGTTTTTT.

The genes are TRBV6-2 or TRBV6-3 and TRBJ1-2, with 7 bases lining up with TRBD1. V was clipped by 2 bases and J by 4 bases; unmatched bases: 4. This CDR3 has 14 residues. In germline, CDR1 is MNHEY, CDR2 SVGEGT. The CDR3 sequence: CASSYPGTAYGYTF. The CDR3 region has the DNA TGTGCCAGCAGTTACCCCGGGACAGCCTATGGCTACACCTTC.